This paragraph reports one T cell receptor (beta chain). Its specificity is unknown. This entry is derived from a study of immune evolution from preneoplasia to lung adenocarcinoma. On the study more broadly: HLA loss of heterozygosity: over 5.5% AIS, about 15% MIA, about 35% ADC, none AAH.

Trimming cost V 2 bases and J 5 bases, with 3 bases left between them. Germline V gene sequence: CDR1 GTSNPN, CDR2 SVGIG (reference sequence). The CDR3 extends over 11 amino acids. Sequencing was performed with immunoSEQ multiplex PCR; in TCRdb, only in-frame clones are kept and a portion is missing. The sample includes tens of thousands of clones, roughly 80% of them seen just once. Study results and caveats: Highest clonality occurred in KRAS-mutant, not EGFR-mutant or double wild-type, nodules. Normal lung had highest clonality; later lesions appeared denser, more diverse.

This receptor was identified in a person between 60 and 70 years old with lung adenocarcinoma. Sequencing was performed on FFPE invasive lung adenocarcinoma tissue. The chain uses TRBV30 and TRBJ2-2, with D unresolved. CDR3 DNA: TGTGCCTGGAGTCTAACCGGGGAGCTGTTTTTT. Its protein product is CAWSLTGELFF.